A selection of T cell receptor beta chains follows, all from one sample in a study of OX40 agonist ivuxolimab in advanced cancers. The protocol was immunoSEQ multiplex PCR, while the TCRdb copy is restricted to in-frame clones and leaves out a portion. This table holds 70,000 to 85,000 clones, just over 85% found once. The specimen comprised CD4+ or CD8+ T cells sorted from blood, sampled in a trial of the OX40 agonist ivuxolimab. These receptor sequences come from an adult with an advanced solid tumor such as melanoma, head and neck, liver or kidney cancer. CDR3s leave out the opening cysteine and the closing phenylalanine or tryptophan.

cdr3_length j_call v_call cdr3_aa
14 TRBJ1-1 TRBV6-6 ASRFHEGADNTEAF
13 TRBJ2-7 TRBV4-3 ASSQTRDKAYEQY
11 TRBJ2-5 TRBV2 ASTRDIQETQY
14 TRBJ2-5 TRBV15 ATSSLGLAAQETQY
13 TRBJ1-1 TRBV27 ASSLGDPMNTEAF
13 TRBJ1-5 TRBV5-1 ASSPQGSAHQPQH
12 TRBJ1-4 TRBV28 ASSRPARNEKLF
15 TRBJ2-3 TRBV4-1 ASSQDGTGAGTDTQY
11 TRBJ1-2 TRBV7-9 ASSLRDRDGYT
13 TRBJ2-1 TRBV7-2 ASRRDRGAYNEQF
13 TRBJ2-7 TRBV7-2 ASSFRDAKTYEQY
15 TRBJ1-4 TRBV5-1 ASSHPKPGQGVKKLF
15 TRBJ1-3 TRBV7-9 ASSFPSGHTDGNTIY
12 TRBJ1-6 TRBV28 ASSATGGFSPLH
12 TRBJ2-1 TRBV6-4 ASSEATGGGEQF
12 TRBJ1-3 TRBV7-2 ASSLGQKGNTIY
10 TRBJ2-3 TRBV7-9 ASSFSLDTQY
10 TRBJ2-5 TRBV18 ASSPSRETQY
15 TRBJ2-7 TRBV4-3 ASSQDQRTVSSYEQY
13 TRBJ1-6 TRBV6-5 ASRGEGVYNSPLH
13 TRBJ2-3 TRBV18 ASSRDRASADTQY
11 TRBJ1-1 TRBV5-1 ASRRQGNTEAF
12 TRBJ1-1 TRBV5-4 ASSPRQVNTEAF
15 TRBJ2-5 TRBV11-3 ASSLGGSSPYQETQY
15 TRBJ2-3 TRBV5-4 ASSLGGGQGPTDTQY
15 TRBJ1-5 TRBV30 AWSKGTGARGNQPQH
17 TRBJ2-3 TRBV21-1 ASSLSDIDSGACTDTQY